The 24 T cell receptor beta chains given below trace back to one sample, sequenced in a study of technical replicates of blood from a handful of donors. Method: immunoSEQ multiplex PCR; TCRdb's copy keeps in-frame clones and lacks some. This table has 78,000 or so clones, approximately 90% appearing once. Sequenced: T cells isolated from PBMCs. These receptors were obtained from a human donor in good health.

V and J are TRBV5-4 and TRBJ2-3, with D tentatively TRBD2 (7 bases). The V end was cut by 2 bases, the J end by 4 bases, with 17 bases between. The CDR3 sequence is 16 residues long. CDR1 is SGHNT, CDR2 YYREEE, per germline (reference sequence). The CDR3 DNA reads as TGTGCCAGCAGCTTCCCCCTAGGGGGAGGGGCAGATACGCAGTATTTT. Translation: CASSFPLGGGADTQYF.

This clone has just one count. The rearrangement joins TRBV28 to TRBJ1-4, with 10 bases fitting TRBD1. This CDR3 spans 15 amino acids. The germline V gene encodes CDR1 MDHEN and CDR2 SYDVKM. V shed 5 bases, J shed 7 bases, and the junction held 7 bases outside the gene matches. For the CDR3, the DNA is TGTGCCAGCAGTCGTCAGACAGGGGGCCTTGAAAAACTGTTTTTT. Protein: CASSRQTGGLEKLFF.

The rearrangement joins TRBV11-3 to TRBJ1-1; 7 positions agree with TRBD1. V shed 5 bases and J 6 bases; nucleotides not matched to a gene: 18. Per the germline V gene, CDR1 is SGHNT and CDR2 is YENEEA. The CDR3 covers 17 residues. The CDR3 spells CASSSRLLDGQGAEAFF. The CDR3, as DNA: TGTGCCAGCAGCAGTAGGCTCCTAGACGGGCAGGGGGCTGAAGCTTTCTTT.

CDR3 sequence (DNA): TGTGCCAGCAGCAGGACCCCGGACTGGGGCTACACCTTC. It encodes CASSRTPDWGYTF. The chain joins TRBV27 to TRBJ1-2; D gene uncertain. V was trimmed by 6 bases and J by 8 bases, leaving 16 bases between them. Germline V lookup: CDR1 MNHEY, CDR2 SMNVEV (reference sequence). The CDR3 contains 13 residues.

CDR3 residues: CASSLSWQGYSGTEAFF. CDR3 sequence (DNA): TGTGCCAGCAGTTTAAGTTGGCAGGGCTACAGTGGGACTGAAGCTTTCTTT. V is TRBV27 and J is TRBJ1-1; D may be TRBD1 (5 bases). Germline loops: CDR1 MNHEY, CDR2 SMNVEV (reference sequence). V was trimmed by 2 bases and J by 5 bases, leaving 21 bases between them. The CDR3 totals 17 residues.

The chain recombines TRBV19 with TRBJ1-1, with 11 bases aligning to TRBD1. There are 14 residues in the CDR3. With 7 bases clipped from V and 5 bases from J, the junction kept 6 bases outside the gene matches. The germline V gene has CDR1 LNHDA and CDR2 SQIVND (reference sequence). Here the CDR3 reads CASKEDRGRTEAFF. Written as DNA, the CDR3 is TGTGCCAGTAAGGAGGACAGGGGGCGGACTGAAGCTTTCTTT.

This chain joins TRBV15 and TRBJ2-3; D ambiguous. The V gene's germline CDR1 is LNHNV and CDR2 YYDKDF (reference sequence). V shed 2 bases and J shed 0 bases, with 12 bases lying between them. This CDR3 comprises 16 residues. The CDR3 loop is CATSRNREISTDTQYF. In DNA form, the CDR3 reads TGTGCCACCAGCAGAAACAGAGAAATTAGCACAGATACGCAGTATTTT. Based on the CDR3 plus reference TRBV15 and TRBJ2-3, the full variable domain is DAMVIQNPRYQVTQFGKPVTLSCSQTLNHNVMYWYQQKSSQAPKLLFHYYDKDFNNEADTPDNFQSRRPNTSFCFLDIRSPGLGDTAMYLCATSRNREISTDTQYFGPGTRLTVL.

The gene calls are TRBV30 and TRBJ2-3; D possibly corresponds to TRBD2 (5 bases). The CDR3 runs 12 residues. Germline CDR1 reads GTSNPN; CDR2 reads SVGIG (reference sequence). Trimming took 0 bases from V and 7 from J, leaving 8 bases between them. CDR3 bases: TGTGCCTGGAGTGTAGGACTGTATACGCAGTATTTT. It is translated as CAWSVGLYTQYF.

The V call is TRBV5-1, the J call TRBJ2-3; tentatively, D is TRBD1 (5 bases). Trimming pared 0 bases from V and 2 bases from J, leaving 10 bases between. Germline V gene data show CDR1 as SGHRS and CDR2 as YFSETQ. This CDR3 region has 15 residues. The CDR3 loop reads CASSLDRSPTDTQYF. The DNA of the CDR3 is TGCGCCAGCAGCTTGGACAGGTCCCCCACAGATACGCAGTATTTT.

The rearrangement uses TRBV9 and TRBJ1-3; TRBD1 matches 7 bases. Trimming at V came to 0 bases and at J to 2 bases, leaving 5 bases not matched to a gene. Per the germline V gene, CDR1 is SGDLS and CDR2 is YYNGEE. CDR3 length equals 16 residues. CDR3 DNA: TGTGCCAGCAGCGTAGGACAGGGTAATACTGGAAACACCATATATTTT. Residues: CASSVGQGNTGNTIYF.

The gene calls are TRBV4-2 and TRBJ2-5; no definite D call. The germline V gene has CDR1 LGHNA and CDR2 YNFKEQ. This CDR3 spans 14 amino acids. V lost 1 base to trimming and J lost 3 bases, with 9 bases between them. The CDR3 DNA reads TGTGCCAGCAGCCAAGTGGGCTTTGAAGAGACCCAGTACTTC. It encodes CASSQVGFEETQYF.

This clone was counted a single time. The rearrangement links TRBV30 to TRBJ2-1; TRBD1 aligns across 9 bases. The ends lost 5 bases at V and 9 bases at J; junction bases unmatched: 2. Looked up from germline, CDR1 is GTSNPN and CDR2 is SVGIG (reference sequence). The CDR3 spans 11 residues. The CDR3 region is CAWGQGTEQFF. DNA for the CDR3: TGTGCCTGGGGACAGGGGACTGAGCAGTTCTTC.

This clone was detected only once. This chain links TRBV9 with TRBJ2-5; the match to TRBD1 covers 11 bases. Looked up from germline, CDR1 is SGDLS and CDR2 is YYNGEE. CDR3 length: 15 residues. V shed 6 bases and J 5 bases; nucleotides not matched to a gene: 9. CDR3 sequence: CASTRTGGYEETQYF. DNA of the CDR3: TGTGCCAGCACGCGGACAGGGGGCTATGAGGAGACCCAGTACTTC.

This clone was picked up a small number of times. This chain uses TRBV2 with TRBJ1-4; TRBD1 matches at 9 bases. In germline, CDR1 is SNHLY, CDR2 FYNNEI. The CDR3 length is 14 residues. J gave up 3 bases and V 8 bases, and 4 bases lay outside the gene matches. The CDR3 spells CASRRTGANEKLFF. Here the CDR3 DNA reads TGTGCCAGCCGACGGACAGGGGCTAATGAAAAACTGTTTTTT.

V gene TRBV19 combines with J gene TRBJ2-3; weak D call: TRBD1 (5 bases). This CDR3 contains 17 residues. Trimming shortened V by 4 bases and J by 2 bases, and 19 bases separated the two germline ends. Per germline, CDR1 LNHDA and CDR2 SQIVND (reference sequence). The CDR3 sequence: CASSTPPWAGNTDTQYF. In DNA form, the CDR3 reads TGTGCCAGTAGTACACCCCCGTGGGCAGGGAACACAGATACGCAGTATTTT.

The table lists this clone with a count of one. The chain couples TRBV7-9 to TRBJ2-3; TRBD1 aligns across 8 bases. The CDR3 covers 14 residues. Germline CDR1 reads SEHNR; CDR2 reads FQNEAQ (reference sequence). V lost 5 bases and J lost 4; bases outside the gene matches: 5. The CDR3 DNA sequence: TGTGCCAGCAGCCTTGGACAGGGCTCAGATACGCAGTATTTT. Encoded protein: CASSLGQGSDTQYF.

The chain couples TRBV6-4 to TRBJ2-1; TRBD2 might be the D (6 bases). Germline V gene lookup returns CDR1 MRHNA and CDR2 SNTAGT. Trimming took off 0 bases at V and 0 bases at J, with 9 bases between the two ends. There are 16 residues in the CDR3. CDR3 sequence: CASSDSTEGSYNEQFF. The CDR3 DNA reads TGTGCCAGCAGTGACTCGACGGAGGGCTCCTACAATGAGCAGTTCTTC.

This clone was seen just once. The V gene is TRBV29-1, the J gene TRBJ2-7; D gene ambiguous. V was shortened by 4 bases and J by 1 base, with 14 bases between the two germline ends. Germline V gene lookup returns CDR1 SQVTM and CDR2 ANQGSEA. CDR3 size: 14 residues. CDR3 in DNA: TGCAGCGTTGCCAAGCGCTCAGAGTCCTACGAGCAGTACTTC. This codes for CSVAKRSESYEQYF.

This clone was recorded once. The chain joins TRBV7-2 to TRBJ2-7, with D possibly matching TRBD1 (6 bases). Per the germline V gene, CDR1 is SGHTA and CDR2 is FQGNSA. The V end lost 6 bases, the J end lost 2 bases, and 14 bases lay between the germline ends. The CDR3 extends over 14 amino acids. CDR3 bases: TGTGCCAGCAGAGAAGGGGGTCTCGCCTACGAGCAGTACTTC. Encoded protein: CASREGGLAYEQYF.

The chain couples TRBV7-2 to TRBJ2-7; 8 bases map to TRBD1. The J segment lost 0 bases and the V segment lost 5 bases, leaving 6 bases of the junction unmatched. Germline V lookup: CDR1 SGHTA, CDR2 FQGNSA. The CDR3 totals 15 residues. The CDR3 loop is CASSPRTGSSYEQYF. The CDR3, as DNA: TGTGCCAGCAGCCCCAGGACAGGGAGCTCCTACGAGCAGTACTTC.

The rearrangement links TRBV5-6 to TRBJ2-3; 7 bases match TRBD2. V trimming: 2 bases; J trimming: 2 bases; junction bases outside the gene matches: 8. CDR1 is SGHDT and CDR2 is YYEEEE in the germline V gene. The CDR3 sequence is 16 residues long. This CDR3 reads CASSLRLAEITDTQYF. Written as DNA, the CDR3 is TGTGCCAGCAGCTTAAGGCTAGCGGAGATCACAGATACGCAGTATTTT.

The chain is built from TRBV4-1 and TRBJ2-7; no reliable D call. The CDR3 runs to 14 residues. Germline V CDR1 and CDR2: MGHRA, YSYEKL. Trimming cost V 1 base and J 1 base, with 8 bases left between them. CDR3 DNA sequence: TGCGCCAGCAGCCAAGTCCGAGAGTCCTACGAGCAGTACTTC. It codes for CASSQVRESYEQYF.

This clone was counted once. The CDR3 nucleotides are TGTGCCACCAGCAGAGAGCAGGGGGCAACTAATGAAAAACTGTTTTTT. This codes for CATSREQGATNEKLFF. The gene calls are TRBV15 and TRBJ1-4; 7 bases agree with TRBD1. This CDR3 is built from 16 residues. V shed 0 bases, J shed 0 bases, and the junction held 1 base outside the gene matches. Germline V gene data show CDR1 as LNHNV and CDR2 as YYDKDF (reference sequence).

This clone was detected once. The CDR3 loop is CASRLLTGNQPQHF. CDR3 nucleotide sequence: TGTGCCAGCAGACTACTGACAGGGAATCAGCCCCAGCATTTT. V gene TRBV6-5 combines with J gene TRBJ1-5; 7 nucleotides agree with TRBD1. The V and J ends lost 6 bases and 4 bases, in that order; junction bases with no gene match: 6. This CDR3 is 14 amino acids long. Germline values: CDR1 MNHEY, CDR2 SVGAGI.